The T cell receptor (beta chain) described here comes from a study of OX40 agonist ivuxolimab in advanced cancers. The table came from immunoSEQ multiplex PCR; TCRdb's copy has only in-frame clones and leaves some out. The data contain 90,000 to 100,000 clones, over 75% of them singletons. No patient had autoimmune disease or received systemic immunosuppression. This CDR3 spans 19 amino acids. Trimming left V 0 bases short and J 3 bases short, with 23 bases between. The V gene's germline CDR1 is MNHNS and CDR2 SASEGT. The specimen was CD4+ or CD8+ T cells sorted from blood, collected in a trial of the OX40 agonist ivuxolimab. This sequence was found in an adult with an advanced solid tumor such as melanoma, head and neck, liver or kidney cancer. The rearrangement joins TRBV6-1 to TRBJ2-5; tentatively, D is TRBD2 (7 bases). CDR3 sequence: CASSEAPPVGGRTKETQYF. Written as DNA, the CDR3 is TGTGCCAGCAGTGAAGCGCCCCCCGTCGGGGGGCGTACCAAAGAGACCCAGTACTTC.